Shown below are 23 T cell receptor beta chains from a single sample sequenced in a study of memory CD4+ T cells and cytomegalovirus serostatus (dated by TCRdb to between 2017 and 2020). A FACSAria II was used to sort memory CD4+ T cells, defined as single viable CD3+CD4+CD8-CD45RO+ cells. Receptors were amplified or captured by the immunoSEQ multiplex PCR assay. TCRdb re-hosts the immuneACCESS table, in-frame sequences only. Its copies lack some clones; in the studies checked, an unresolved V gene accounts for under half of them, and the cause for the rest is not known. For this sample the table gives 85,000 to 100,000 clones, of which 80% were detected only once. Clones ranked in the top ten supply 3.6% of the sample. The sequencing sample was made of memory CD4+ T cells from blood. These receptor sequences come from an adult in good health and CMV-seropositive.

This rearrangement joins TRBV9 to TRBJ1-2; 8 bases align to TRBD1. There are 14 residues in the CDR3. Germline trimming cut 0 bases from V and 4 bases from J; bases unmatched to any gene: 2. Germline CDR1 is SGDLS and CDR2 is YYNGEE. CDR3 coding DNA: TGTGCCAGCAGCGTAGCGACAGGGGCCTATGGCTACACCTTC. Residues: CASSVATGAYGYTF.

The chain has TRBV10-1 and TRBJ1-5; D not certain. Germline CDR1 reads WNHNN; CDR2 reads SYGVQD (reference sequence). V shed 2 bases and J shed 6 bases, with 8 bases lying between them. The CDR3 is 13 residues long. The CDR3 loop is CASSEQRGQPQHF. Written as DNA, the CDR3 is TGCGCCAGCAGTGAGCAGCGGGGTCAGCCCCAGCATTTT.

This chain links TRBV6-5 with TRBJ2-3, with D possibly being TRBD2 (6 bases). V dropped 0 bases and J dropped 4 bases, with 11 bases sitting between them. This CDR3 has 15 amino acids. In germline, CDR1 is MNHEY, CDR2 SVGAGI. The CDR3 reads CASSYSGSISDTQYF. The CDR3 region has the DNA TGTGCCAGCAGTTACTCCGGGAGTATCTCAGATACGCAGTATTTT.

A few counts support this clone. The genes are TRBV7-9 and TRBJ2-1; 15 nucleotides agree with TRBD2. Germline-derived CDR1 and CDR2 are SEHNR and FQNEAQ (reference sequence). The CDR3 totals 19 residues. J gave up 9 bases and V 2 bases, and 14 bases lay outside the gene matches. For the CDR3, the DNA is TGTGCCAGCAGCTTAAAGGGTGGGTGGACTAGCGGGAGGGCTATTGAGCAGTTCTTC. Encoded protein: CASSLKGGWTSGRAIEQFF.

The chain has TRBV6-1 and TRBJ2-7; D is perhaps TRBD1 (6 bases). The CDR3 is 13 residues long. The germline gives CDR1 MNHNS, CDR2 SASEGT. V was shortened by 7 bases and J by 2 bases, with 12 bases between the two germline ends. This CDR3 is CASNLQGPYEQYF. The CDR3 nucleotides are TGTGCCAGCAATCTACAGGGTCCCTACGAGCAGTACTTC.

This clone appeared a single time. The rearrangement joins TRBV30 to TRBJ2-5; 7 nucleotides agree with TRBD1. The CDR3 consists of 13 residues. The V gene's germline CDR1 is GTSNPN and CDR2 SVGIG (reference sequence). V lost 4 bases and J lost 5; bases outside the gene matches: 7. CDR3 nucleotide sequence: TGTGCCTGGAATAAGGGGGCCGAGGAGACCCAGTACTTC. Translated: CAWNKGAEETQYF.

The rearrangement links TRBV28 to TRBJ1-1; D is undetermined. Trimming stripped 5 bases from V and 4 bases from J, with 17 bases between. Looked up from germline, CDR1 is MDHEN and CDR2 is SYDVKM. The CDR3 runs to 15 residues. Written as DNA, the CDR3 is TGTGCCAGCAGTCCCGGGTCGGGAGTGGGCACTGAAGCTTTCTTT. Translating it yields CASSPGSGVGTEAFF.

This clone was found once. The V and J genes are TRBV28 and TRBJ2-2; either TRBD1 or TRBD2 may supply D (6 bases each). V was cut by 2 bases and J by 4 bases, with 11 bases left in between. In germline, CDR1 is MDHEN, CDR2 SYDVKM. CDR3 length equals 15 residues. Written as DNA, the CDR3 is TGTGCCAGCAGTTTAGGGGGGCAGGCCACCGGGGAGCTGTTTTTT. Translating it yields CASSLGGQATGELFF. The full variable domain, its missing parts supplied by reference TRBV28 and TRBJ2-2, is DVKVTQSSRYLVKRTGEKVFLECVQDMDHENMFWYRQDPGLGLRLIYFSYDVKMKEKGDIPEGYSVSREKKERFSLILESASTNQTSMYLCASSLGGQATGELFFGEGSRLTVL.

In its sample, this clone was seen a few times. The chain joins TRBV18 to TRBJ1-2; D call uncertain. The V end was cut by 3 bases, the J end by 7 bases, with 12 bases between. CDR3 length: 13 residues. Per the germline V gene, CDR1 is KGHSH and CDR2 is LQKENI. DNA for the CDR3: TGTGCCAGCTCACCGGCTGGGTCGCCTGGCTACACCTTC. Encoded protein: CASSPAGSPGYTF.

The CDR3 protein is CASSLRGLAGGAYNEQFF. The CDR3 DNA reads as TGTGCCAGCAGCTTAAGGGGACTAGCGGGAGGAGCCTACAATGAGCAGTTCTTC. The chain links TRBV7-3 to TRBJ2-1, with 15 bases that match TRBD2. Germline V gene data show CDR1 as SGHTA and CDR2 as FQGTGA. The junction had 3 bases not matched to a gene; V was cut back by 1 base and J by 2 bases. This CDR3 spans 18 amino acids.

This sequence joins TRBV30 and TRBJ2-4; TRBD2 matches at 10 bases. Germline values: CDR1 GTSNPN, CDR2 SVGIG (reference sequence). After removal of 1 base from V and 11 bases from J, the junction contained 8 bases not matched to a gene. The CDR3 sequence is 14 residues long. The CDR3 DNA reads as TGTGCCTGGAGTGCGGCTAGCGGGAGTATTGTTCAGTACTTC. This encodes CAWSAASGSIVQYF.

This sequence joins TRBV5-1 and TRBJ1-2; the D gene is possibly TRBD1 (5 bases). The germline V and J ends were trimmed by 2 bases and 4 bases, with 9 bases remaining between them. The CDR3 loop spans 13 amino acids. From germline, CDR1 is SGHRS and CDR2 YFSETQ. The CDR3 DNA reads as TGCGCCAGCAGCTTTGAGGGGAGCTATGGCTACACCTTC. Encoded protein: CASSFEGSYGYTF.

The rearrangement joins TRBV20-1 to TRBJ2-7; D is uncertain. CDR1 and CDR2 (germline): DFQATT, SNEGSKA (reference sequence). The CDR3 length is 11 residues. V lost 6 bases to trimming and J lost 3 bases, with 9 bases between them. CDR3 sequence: CSAQPNYEQYF. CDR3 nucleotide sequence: TGCAGTGCCCAACCTAACTACGAGCAGTACTTC.

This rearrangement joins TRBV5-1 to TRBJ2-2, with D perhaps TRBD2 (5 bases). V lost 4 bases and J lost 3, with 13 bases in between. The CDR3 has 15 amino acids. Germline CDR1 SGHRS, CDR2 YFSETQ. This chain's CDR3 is CASSPRAADTGELFF. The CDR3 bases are TGCGCCAGCAGCCCGAGGGCAGCCGACACCGGGGAGCTGTTTTTT.

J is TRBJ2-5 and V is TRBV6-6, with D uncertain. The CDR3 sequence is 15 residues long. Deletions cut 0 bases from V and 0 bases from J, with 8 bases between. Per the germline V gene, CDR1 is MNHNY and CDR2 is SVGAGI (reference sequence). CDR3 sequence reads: CASSYSGSNQETQYF. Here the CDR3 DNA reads TGTGCCAGCAGTTACTCTGGGTCAAACCAAGAGACCCAGTACTTC.

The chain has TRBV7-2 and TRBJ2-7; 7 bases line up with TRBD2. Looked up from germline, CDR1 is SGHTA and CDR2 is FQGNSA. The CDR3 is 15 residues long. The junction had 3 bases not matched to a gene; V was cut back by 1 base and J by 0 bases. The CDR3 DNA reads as TGTGCCAGCAGCTTAGACAGCGGGGACTCCTACGAGCAGTACTTC. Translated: CASSLDSGDSYEQYF.

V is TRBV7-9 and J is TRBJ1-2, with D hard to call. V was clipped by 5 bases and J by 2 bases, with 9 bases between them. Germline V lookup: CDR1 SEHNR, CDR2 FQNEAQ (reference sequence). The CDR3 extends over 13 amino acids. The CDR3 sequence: CASSRKENYGYTF. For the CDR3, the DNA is TGTGCCAGCAGCCGCAAGGAGAACTATGGCTACACCTTC. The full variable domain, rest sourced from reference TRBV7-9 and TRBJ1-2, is DTGVSQNPRHKITKRGQNVTFRCDPISEHNRLYWYRQTLGQGPEFLTYFQNEAQLEKSRLLSDRFSAERPKGSFSTLEIQRTEQGDSAMYLCASSRKENYGYTFGSGTRLTVV.

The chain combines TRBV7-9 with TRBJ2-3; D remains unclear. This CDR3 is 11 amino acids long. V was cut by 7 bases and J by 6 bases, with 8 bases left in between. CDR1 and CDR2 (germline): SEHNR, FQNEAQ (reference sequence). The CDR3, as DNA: TGTGCCAGCAATCAGGCGGATACGCAGTATTTT. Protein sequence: CASNQADTQYF.

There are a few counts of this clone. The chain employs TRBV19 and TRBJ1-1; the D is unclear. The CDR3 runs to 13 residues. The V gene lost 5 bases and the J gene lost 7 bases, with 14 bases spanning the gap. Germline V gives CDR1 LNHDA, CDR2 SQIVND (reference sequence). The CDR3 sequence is CASSFPDSFEAFF. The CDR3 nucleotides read TGTGCCAGTAGTTTCCCCGACTCCTTTGAAGCTTTCTTT. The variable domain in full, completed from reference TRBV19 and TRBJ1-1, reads DGGITQSPKYLFRKEGQNVTLSCEQNLNHDAMYWYRQDPGQGLRLIYYSQIVNDFQKGDIAEGYSVSREKKESFPLTVTSAQKNPTAFYLCASSFPDSFEAFFGQGTRLTVV.

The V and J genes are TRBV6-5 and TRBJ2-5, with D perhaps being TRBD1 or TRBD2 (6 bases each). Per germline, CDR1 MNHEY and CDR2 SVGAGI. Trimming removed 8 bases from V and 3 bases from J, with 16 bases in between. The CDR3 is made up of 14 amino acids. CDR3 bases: TGTGCCAGCCAGAGGGGCGGGGACAAAGAGACCCAGTACTTC. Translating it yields CASQRGGDKETQYF.

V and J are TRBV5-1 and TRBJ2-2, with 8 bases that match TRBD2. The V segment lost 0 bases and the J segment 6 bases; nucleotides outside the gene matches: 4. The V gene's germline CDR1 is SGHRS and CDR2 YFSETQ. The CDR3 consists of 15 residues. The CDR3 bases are TGCGCCAGCAGCTTGGTGGCTAGCGGGCCCGGGGAGCTGTTTTTT. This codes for CASSLVASGPGELFF.

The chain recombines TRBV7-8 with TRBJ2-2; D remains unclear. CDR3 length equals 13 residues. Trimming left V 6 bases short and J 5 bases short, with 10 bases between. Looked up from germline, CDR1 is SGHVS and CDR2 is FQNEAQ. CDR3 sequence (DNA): TGTGCCAGCAGGCCAGAATTAACCGGGGAGCTGTTTTTT. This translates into CASRPELTGELFF.

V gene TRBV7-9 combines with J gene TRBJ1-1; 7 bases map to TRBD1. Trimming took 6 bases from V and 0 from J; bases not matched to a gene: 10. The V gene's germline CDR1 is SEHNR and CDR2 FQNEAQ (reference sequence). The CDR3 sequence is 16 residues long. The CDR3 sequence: CASSYTGAGMNTEAFF. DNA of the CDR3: TGTGCCAGCAGTTATACAGGGGCCGGTATGAACACTGAAGCTTTCTTT.